Presented here are 23 T cell receptor beta chains from one specimen sequenced in a study of control samples from healthy donors and cancer patients. Measured with immunoSEQ multiplex PCR; TCRdb has only the in-frame clones, and not every one. This table has 100,000 to 150,000 clones, 80% to 95% appearing once. Material: blood. Receptors were obtained from a man between 18 and 29 years old in good health.

The sample holds one count of this clone. The V and J genes are TRBV5-8 and TRBJ1-2, with 8 bases fitting TRBD1. The CDR3 is 15 residues long. Losses at the gene ends were 0 bases for V and 2 bases for J; bases not matched to a gene: 3. Per germline, CDR1 SGHTS and CDR2 YDEGEE. The CDR3 is CASSLVQGGNYGYTF. The CDR3 DNA reads TGTGCCAGCAGCTTGGTACAGGGGGGAAACTATGGCTACACCTTC. Drawing the rest from reference TRBV5-8 and TRBJ1-2, the complete variable domain is EAGVTQSPTHLIKTRGQQATLRCSPISGHTSVYWYQQALGLGLQFLLWYDEGEERNRGNFPPRFSGRQFPNYSSELNVNALELEDSALYLCASSLVQGGNYGYTFGSGTRLTVV.

This rearrangement joins TRBV19 to TRBJ2-3, with a possible D match to TRBD2 (6 bases). The length of the CDR3 is 16 residues. V was clipped by 3 bases and J by 2 bases, with 15 bases between them. The germline gives CDR1 LNHDA, CDR2 SQIVND (reference sequence). CDR3 loop: CASSMGLAWFTDTQYF. CDR3 coding DNA: TGTGCCAGTAGTATGGGGCTAGCGTGGTTCACAGATACGCAGTATTTT.

This rearrangement joins TRBV4-1 to TRBJ1-2, with a tentative D call TRBD1 (5 bases). The V gene lost 3 bases and the J gene lost 6 bases, with 20 bases spanning the gap. Germline CDR1 reads MGHRA; CDR2 reads YSYEKL. CDR3 length: 16 residues. CDR3 amino acids: CASSQPGRGPADGYTF. Written as DNA, the CDR3 is TGCGCCAGCAGCCAGCCTGGAAGGGGCCCGGCGGATGGCTACACCTTC.

The V call is TRBV2, the J call TRBJ1-4; TRBD1 agrees at 8 bases. CDR3 size: 14 residues. Germline V gene sequence: CDR1 SNHLY, CDR2 FYNNEI. The V segment lost 6 bases and the J segment 6 bases; nucleotides outside the gene matches: 6. The CDR3 spells CASRERQGYEKLFF. For the CDR3, the DNA is TGTGCCAGCAGAGAACGACAGGGGTATGAAAAACTGTTTTTT.

This chain joins TRBV4-2 and TRBJ2-5; a weak D match, TRBD2 (6 bases). V was clipped by 4 bases and J by 1 base, with 7 bases between them. The CDR3 length is 13 residues. Germline CDR1 LGHNA, CDR2 YNFKEQ. CDR3 bases: TGTGCCAGCAGCCTGACTAGCCAAGAGACCCAGTACTTC. It yields the protein CASSLTSQETQYF.

The rearrangement uses TRBV6-5 and TRBJ2-7; a weak D match, TRBD2 (6 bases). The CDR3 consists of 15 residues. Between the trimmed V and J ends, which lost 0 bases and 0 bases, there was a span of 9 bases. The germline V gene encodes CDR1 MNHEY and CDR2 SVGAGI. CDR3 sequence reads: CASSYSGGLSYEQYF. CDR3 nucleotides: TGTGCCAGCAGTTACTCGGGAGGACTCTCCTACGAGCAGTACTTC.

The J gene is TRBJ2-1, the V gene TRBV4-1, with D maybe TRBD2 (6 bases). Germline V gene lookup returns CDR1 MGHRA and CDR2 YSYEKL. The CDR3 totals 15 residues. Trimming shortened V by 1 base and J by 6 bases, and 13 bases separated the two germline ends. In DNA, the CDR3 is TGCGCCAGCAGCCAAGGTCGCGGGGAAGTCAATGAGCAGTTCTTC. Translation: CASSQGRGEVNEQFF.

The chain combines TRBV7-2 with TRBJ1-4; D gene ambiguous. The V end was cut by 1 base, the J end by 0 bases, with 9 bases between. The V gene's germline CDR1 is SGHTA and CDR2 FQGNSA. This CDR3 contains 16 residues. CDR3 sequence (DNA): TGTGCCAGCAGCTTAGGGCTGGGATCAACTAATGAAAAACTGTTTTTT. This sequence encodes CASSLGLGSTNEKLFF.

On this clone itself: Additional DNA sequences in this sample encode the identical CDR3. The V gene is TRBV19, the J gene TRBJ1-4, with D uncertain. Per the germline V gene, CDR1 is LNHDA and CDR2 is SQIVND (reference sequence). Trimming took off 3 bases at V and 0 bases at J, with 2 bases between the two ends. The CDR3 covers 13 residues. The CDR3 DNA is TGTGCCAGTAGTATTGCAACTAATGAAAAACTGTTTTTT. Its translation is CASSIATNEKLFF.

This chain uses TRBV19 with TRBJ1-2; D is perhaps TRBD1 (5 bases). CDR3 length: 13 amino acids. CDR1 LNHDA and CDR2 SQIVND come from the germline V gene (reference sequence). V was shortened by 8 bases and J by 1 base, with 11 bases between the two germline ends. CDR3 coding DNA: TGTGCCAGTGGACACCAACTTAACTATGGCTACACCTTC. Its translation is CASGHQLNYGYTF.

The chain carries TRBV30 and TRBJ1-5; unclear D gene. Germline V lookup: CDR1 GTSNPN, CDR2 SVGIG (reference sequence). The germline V and J ends were trimmed by 2 bases and 4 bases, with 9 bases remaining between them. This CDR3 has 13 amino acids. This CDR3 is CAWSISDNQPQHF. In nucleotides, the CDR3 is TGTGCCTGGAGTATATCAGATAATCAGCCCCAGCATTTT.

The V call is TRBV19, the J call TRBJ2-3; maybe TRBD2 (7 bases). Trimming cost V 5 bases and J 2 bases, with 20 bases left between them. CDR1 and CDR2 (germline): LNHDA, SQIVND (reference sequence). There are 17 residues in the CDR3. CDR3 DNA sequence: TGTGCCAGTAGTCCGCTCCGGGGGGCGGGGTTCACAGATACGCAGTATTTT. It is translated as CASSPLRGAGFTDTQYF.

The chain combines TRBV5-8 with TRBJ2-3, with D maybe TRBD2 (5 bases). Germline values: CDR1 SGHTS, CDR2 YDEGEE. Trimming stripped 2 bases from V and 4 bases from J, with 11 bases between. The CDR3 length is 14 residues. The DNA for the CDR3 is TGTGCCAGCAGCTTAATGGGTAGCGCAGATACGCAGTATTTT. Its protein is CASSLMGSADTQYF.

This chain joins TRBV29-1 and TRBJ1-4, with a tentative D call TRBD1 (6 bases). The germline V gene encodes CDR1 SQVTM and CDR2 ANQGSEA. With 6 bases removed from V and 7 bases from J, the gap between germline ends came to 18 bases. The CDR3 extends over 14 amino acids. DNA for the CDR3: TGCAGCGTCCAAAGGGGTGGGGGCGGTGAAAAACTGTTTTTT. Translating it yields CSVQRGGGGEKLFF.

CDR3 coding DNA: TGTGCCAGCAGTTTACTCACAGGGGACACTGAAGCTTTCTTT. As protein: CASSLLTGDTEAFF. The chain recombines TRBV27 with TRBJ1-1; 7 bases line up with TRBD1. Trimming removed 2 bases from V and 3 bases from J; junction bases left unmatched: 3. Germline CDR1 and CDR2: MNHEY and SMNVEV (reference sequence). This CDR3 region has 14 residues.

This clone was observed a few times. The V call is TRBV1, the J call TRBJ1-5. TRBV1 is a documented pseudogene. CDR3 size: 14 residues. DNA for the CDR3: TGCACCAGCAGCCAGGCGGGTTTGAGGAAGCCCCAGCATTTT. Amino acids: CTSSQAGLRKPQHF.

This chain links TRBV11-2 with TRBJ2-7; 7 nucleotides match TRBD1. Looked up from germline, CDR1 is SGHAT and CDR2 is FQNNGV. After removal of 5 bases from V and 3 bases from J, the junction contained 10 bases not matched to a gene. The CDR3 covers 15 residues. The CDR3 loop reads CASSPLGSGGYEQYF. The CDR3 bases are TGTGCCAGCAGCCCCCTAGGGTCAGGGGGCTACGAGCAGTACTTC.

V and J are TRBV29-1 and TRBJ1-5, with D perhaps TRBD1 (6 bases). CDR3 length equals 13 residues. Germline V gene data show CDR1 as SQVTM and CDR2 as ANQGSEA. V lost 7 bases to trimming and J lost 4 bases, with 14 bases between them. For the CDR3, the DNA is TGCAGCGCCATGACAGGTTGGAATCAGCCCCAGCATTTT. It yields the protein CSAMTGWNQPQHF.

This clone was seen just once. The chain employs TRBV4-1 and TRBJ1-5; D is perhaps TRBD1 (5 bases). Germline CDR1 is MGHRA and CDR2 is YSYEKL. The V gene lost 3 bases and the J gene lost 2 bases, with 11 bases spanning the gap. The CDR3 contains 15 residues. This CDR3 reads CASSHVGRGNQPQHF. The CDR3 DNA sequence: TGCGCCAGCAGCCATGTAGGCAGGGGCAATCAGCCCCAGCATTTT.

This clone appeared a few times. This sample also contains other DNA sequences that code for the same CDR3. This chain links TRBV10-2 with TRBJ1-5, with 7 positions matching TRBD1. CDR1 is WSHSY, CDR2 SAAADI, per germline. The CDR3 has 15 amino acids. The J segment lost 4 bases and the V segment lost 2 bases, leaving 5 bases of the junction unmatched. This CDR3 is CASSEAGTANQPQHF. CDR3 coding DNA: TGCGCCAGCAGTGAGGCCGGGACAGCTAATCAGCCCCAGCATTTT.

In DNA, the CDR3 is TGTGCCAGCACCCGAACAGGGAACACTGAAGCTTTCTTT. This codes for CASTRTGNTEAFF. This sequence joins TRBV7-9 and TRBJ1-1, with a possible D match to TRBD1 (5 bases). Trimming removed 7 bases at V and 1 base at J, with 10 bases between. From germline, CDR1 is SEHNR and CDR2 FQNEAQ (reference sequence). There are 13 residues in the CDR3.

The J gene is TRBJ1-2, the V gene TRBV11-2; D remains ambiguous. Germline values: CDR1 SGHAT, CDR2 FQNNGV. The CDR3 sequence is 13 residues long. Trimming shortened V by 5 bases and J by 4 bases, and 11 bases separated the two germline ends. As DNA, the CDR3 is TGTGCCAGCAGCCCCGAACGGGGCTATGGCTACACCTTC. It specifies CASSPERGYGYTF. The variable domain in full, completed from reference TRBV11-2 and TRBJ1-2, reads EAGVAQSPRYKIIEKRQSVAFWCNPISGHATLYWYQQILGQGPKLLIQFQNNGVVDDSQLPKDRFSAERLKGVDSTLKIQPAKLEDSAVYLCASSPERGYGYTFGSGTRLTVV.

This sequence joins TRBV9 and TRBJ1-2; D is possibly TRBD1 (5 bases). V was pared by 4 bases and J by 4 bases, with 20 bases between. CDR1 is SGDLS, CDR2 YYNGEE, per germline. This CDR3 is built from 16 residues. CDR3 sequence: CASSPHDLDSFYGYTF. The CDR3 DNA reads TGTGCCAGCAGCCCTCACGATCTCGACAGTTTCTATGGCTACACCTTC.